This is a list of T cell receptor beta chains from one sample in a study of T cell responses to AZD1222 COVID-19 vaccine. Sequencing used immunoSEQ multiplex PCR; TCRdb keeps in-frame clones, though not all of them. The data contain tens of thousands of clones, around 81% of them singletons. Sequenced material: peripheral blood, taken on day 0 of AZD1222 vaccination. The receptors stem from an adult in good health. The CDR3 runs from the conserved cysteine through the conserved F or W. The D gene is left open where the match is weak. A row's size may be missing; if present it is once, few, many or a size class.

abundance: NA; d_gene: TRBD1; v_gene: TRBV11-2; j_gene: TRBJ2-7; CDR3nt: TGTGCCAGCAGCACACACCGGGACAGGACCTACGAGCAGTACTTC; CDR3aa: CASSTHRDRTYEQYF
abundance: NA; d_gene: TRBD1; v_gene: TRBV4-2; j_gene: TRBJ1-2; CDR3nt: TGTGCCAGCAGCCAAGGCGCTACAGGGGGCGGGGGTGGCTACACCTTC; CDR3aa: CASSQGATGGGGGYTF
abundance: NA; d_gene: TRBD1; v_gene: TRBV10-3; j_gene: TRBJ2-7; CDR3nt: TGTGCCATCAGTTACTCGGGACAGAGATACGAGCAGTACTTC; CDR3aa: CAISYSGQRYEQYF
abundance: NA; d_gene: TRBD1; v_gene: TRBV10-3; j_gene: TRBJ1-4; CDR3nt: TGTGCCATCAGCGGGACAGGGAGTGAAAAACTGTTTTTT; CDR3aa: CAISGTGSEKLFF
abundance: once; d_gene: TRBD2; v_gene: TRBV4-2; j_gene: TRBJ2-1; CDR3nt: TGTGCCAGCAGCCAGGCAAAGAGGGGACTAGCGGGAAACCGATCCTACAATGAGCAGTTCTTC; CDR3aa: CASSQAKRGLAGNRSYNEQFF
abundance: NA; d_gene: NA; v_gene: TRBV4-1; j_gene: TRBJ1-1; CDR3nt: TGCGCCAGCAGCCAAGGTGAAGGGTGGCTCGCTGAAGCTTTCTTT; CDR3aa: CASSQGEGWLAEAFF
abundance: NA; d_gene: TRBD1; v_gene: TRBV12-5; j_gene: TRBJ1-1; CDR3nt: TGTGCTAGTGGTTTGGGGACAGGGTCGCAGACTGAAGCTTTCTTT; CDR3aa: CASGLGTGSQTEAFF
abundance: NA; d_gene: NA; v_gene: TRBV5-1; j_gene: TRBJ1-3; CDR3nt: TGCGCCAGCAGCCGCGGAGGTTCATCTGGAAACACCATATATTTT; CDR3aa: CASSRGGSSGNTIYF
abundance: few; d_gene: NA; v_gene: TRBV6-4; j_gene: TRBJ1-4; CDR3nt: TGTGCCAGCAGTGAAAATGGCAAGACGGAAAAACTGTTTTTT; CDR3aa: CASSENGKTEKLFF
abundance: NA; d_gene: NA; v_gene: TRBV5-4; j_gene: TRBJ2-6; CDR3nt: TGTGCCAGCGGCGCGGGGGCCGGGGCCAACGTCCTGACTTTC; CDR3aa: CASGAGAGANVLTF
abundance: NA; d_gene: NA; v_gene: TRBV7-9; j_gene: TRBJ2-2; CDR3nt: TGTGCCAGCAGCTCAACCGTCACCGGGGAGCTGTTTTTT; CDR3aa: CASSSTVTGELFF
abundance: NA; d_gene: NA; v_gene: TRBV5-4; j_gene: TRBJ2-1; CDR3nt: TGTGCCAGCAGCTTGGACCCGGACAGATACAATGAGCAGTTCTTC; CDR3aa: CASSLDPDRYNEQFF
abundance: NA; d_gene: NA; v_gene: TRBV12-3/TRBV12-4; j_gene: TRBJ1-2; CDR3nt: TGTGCCAGCAGTAGCAGGGTTACCGGCTACACCTTC; CDR3aa: CASSSRVTGYTF
abundance: NA; d_gene: NA; v_gene: TRBV6-5; j_gene: TRBJ2-7; CDR3nt: TGTGCCAGCAGTTACTTAAGGGGGACAACCTACGAGCAGTACTTC; CDR3aa: CASSYLRGTTYEQYF
abundance: NA; d_gene: NA; v_gene: TRBV10-2; j_gene: TRBJ1-1; CDR3nt: TGCGCCAGCAAGAGGGGGAACACTGAAGCTTTCTTT; CDR3aa: CASKRGNTEAFF
abundance: NA; d_gene: NA; v_gene: TRBV9; j_gene: TRBJ1-2; CDR3nt: TGTGCCAGCAGCACCCAGAAGGGACCCTATGGCTACACCTTC; CDR3aa: CASSTQKGPYGYTF
abundance: NA; d_gene: NA; v_gene: TRBV19; j_gene: TRBJ2-3; CDR3nt: TGTGCCAGTAGCGAAGAAGGTAGTACAGATACGCAGTATTTT; CDR3aa: CASSEEGSTDTQYF
abundance: NA; d_gene: NA; v_gene: TRBV15; j_gene: TRBJ1-2; CDR3nt: TGTGCCACCAGCAGTTACAGAGCTAACTATGGCTACACCTTC; CDR3aa: CATSSYRANYGYTF
abundance: NA; d_gene: TRBD1; v_gene: TRBV14; j_gene: TRBJ1-2; CDR3nt: TGTGCCAGCAGCCCTGGGACAGGGTGGAACTATGGCTACACCTTC; CDR3aa: CASSPGTGWNYGYTF
abundance: NA; d_gene: NA; v_gene: TRBV10-3; j_gene: TRBJ1-1; CDR3nt: TGTGCCATCAGCGGACAGTCGAACACTGAAGCTTTCTTT; CDR3aa: CAISGQSNTEAFF
abundance: NA; d_gene: TRBD2; v_gene: TRBV30; j_gene: TRBJ2-1; CDR3nt: TGTGCCTGGAGTGTAGGACTAGCGGGACGTGGTGAGCAGTTCTTC; CDR3aa: CAWSVGLAGRGEQFF
abundance: NA; d_gene: NA; v_gene: TRBV21-1; j_gene: TRBJ1-6; CDR3nt: TGTGCCAGCAGCAAATATAAACAGGGGGCGATGGATTCACCCCTCCACTTT; CDR3aa: CASSKYKQGAMDSPLHF
abundance: NA; d_gene: NA; v_gene: TRBV5-1; j_gene: TRBJ2-2; CDR3nt: TGCGCCAGCAGCCGGGAAGGGACTTTAGGCGCCGGGGAGCTGTTTTTT; CDR3aa: CASSREGTLGAGELFF
abundance: NA; d_gene: TRBD2; v_gene: TRBV5-4; j_gene: TRBJ2-1; CDR3nt: TGTGCCAGCAGCCCCAGGTCGGCGGGGGAAAATGAGCAGTTCTTC; CDR3aa: CASSPRSAGENEQFF
abundance: many; d_gene: NA; v_gene: TRBV30; j_gene: TRBJ1-6; CDR3nt: TGTGCCTGGAGTGTAGATCGGTATTCACCCCTCCACTTT; CDR3aa: CAWSVDRYSPLHF
abundance: few; d_gene: TRBD1; v_gene: TRBV6-5; j_gene: TRBJ1-4; CDR3nt: TGTGCCAGCTGCGAATCCGGGACAGTTAATGAAAAACTGTTTTTT; CDR3aa: CASCESGTVNEKLFF
abundance: NA; d_gene: NA; v_gene: TRBV6-1; j_gene: TRBJ1-4; CDR3nt: TGTGCCAGCAGTGAATGGGAGTCAGAGAATGAAAAACTGTTTTTT; CDR3aa: CASSEWESENEKLFF
abundance: once; d_gene: TRBD1; v_gene: TRBV25-1; j_gene: TRBJ1-1; CDR3nt: TGTGCCAGCATGAGACAGGGGGCAACTGAAGCTTTCTTT; CDR3aa: CASMRQGATEAFF
abundance: NA; d_gene: NA; v_gene: TRBV10-3; j_gene: TRBJ2-3; CDR3nt: TGTGCCATCAGTGAGAAGGGGGGCTCGAGAGATACGCAGTATTTT; CDR3aa: CAISEKGGSRDTQYF
abundance: NA; d_gene: NA; v_gene: TRBV29-1; j_gene: TRBJ2-1; CDR3nt: TGCAGCGGCTCCGGGACCCCCGAGGGGTTTTTCAATGAGCAGTTCTTC; CDR3aa: CSGSGTPEGFFNEQFF
abundance: few; d_gene: NA; v_gene: TRBV2; j_gene: TRBJ1-5; CDR3nt: TGTGCCAGCAGTGCGAGGGTTAGCAATCAGCCCCAGCATTTT; CDR3aa: CASSARVSNQPQHF
abundance: NA; d_gene: NA; v_gene: TRBV7-8; j_gene: TRBJ2-3; CDR3nt: TGTGCCAGCAGCTGGACAGACCCTAGCACAGATACGCAGTATTTT; CDR3aa: CASSWTDPSTDTQYF
abundance: NA; d_gene: TRBD1; v_gene: TRBV18; j_gene: TRBJ1-5; CDR3nt: TGTGCCAGCTCAGGGACAGGGCTAGGGGGTGAGCCCCAGCATTTT; CDR3aa: CASSGTGLGGEPQHF
abundance: NA; d_gene: TRBD1; v_gene: TRBV6-1; j_gene: TRBJ2-7; CDR3nt: TGTGCCAGCAGTGAAGCGCCGGGACAGTCCTACGAGCAGTACTTC; CDR3aa: CASSEAPGQSYEQYF
abundance: NA; d_gene: TRBD2; v_gene: TRBV28; j_gene: TRBJ2-7; CDR3nt: TGTGCCAGCAGCCCAGGGGTCGGGACTAGCGGGCCCGGCTACGAGCAGTACTTC; CDR3aa: CASSPGVGTSGPGYEQYF
abundance: once; d_gene: NA; v_gene: TRBV6-2/TRBV6-3; j_gene: TRBJ1-1; CDR3nt: TGTGCCAGCAGTTACCTGGAGAACACTGAAGCTTTCTTT; CDR3aa: CASSYLENTEAFF
abundance: NA; d_gene: TRBD2; v_gene: TRBV6-5; j_gene: TRBJ2-1; CDR3nt: TGTGCCAGCAGTTACTCCCTAGCGGGACACAATGAGCAGTTCTTC; CDR3aa: CASSYSLAGHNEQFF
abundance: once; d_gene: NA; v_gene: TRBV18; j_gene: TRBJ1-4; CDR3nt: TGTGCCAGCTCACCAACAGGGTCTGCAACTAATGAAAAACTGTTTTTT; CDR3aa: CASSPTGSATNEKLFF
abundance: few; d_gene: NA; v_gene: TRBV30; j_gene: TRBJ2-7; CDR3nt: TGTGCCTGGAGGGGGCTGACCGGTGGCGAGCAGTACTTC; CDR3aa: CAWRGLTGGEQYF
abundance: few; d_gene: NA; v_gene: TRBV6-2/TRBV6-3; j_gene: TRBJ1-2; CDR3nt: TGTGCCAGCAGTGATGGACAGTTTAACAACTATGGCTACACCTTC; CDR3aa: CASSDGQFNNYGYTF
abundance: NA; d_gene: NA; v_gene: TRBV9; j_gene: TRBJ2-1; CDR3nt: TGTGCCAGCAGCTTCACCTGGGGGGGCGATGAGCAGTTCTTC; CDR3aa: CASSFTWGGDEQFF
abundance: NA; d_gene: NA; v_gene: TRBV12-5; j_gene: TRBJ1-3; CDR3nt: TGTGCTAGTGGTTTAAGTGCCTCGGGGTACTCCTCTGGAAACACCATATATTTT; CDR3aa: CASGLSASGYSSGNTIYF
abundance: NA; d_gene: TRBD1; v_gene: TRBV24-1; j_gene: TRBJ1-5; CDR3nt: TGTGCCACCAGCTCGTCAGGGGGCAGTCAGCCCCAGCATTTT; CDR3aa: CATSSSGGSQPQHF
abundance: NA; d_gene: NA; v_gene: TRBV19; j_gene: TRBJ1-1; CDR3nt: TGTGCCAGTAGCGTATACTCGGGTAACACTGAAGCTTTCTTT; CDR3aa: CASSVYSGNTEAFF
abundance: NA; d_gene: NA; v_gene: TRBV6-5; j_gene: TRBJ1-1; CDR3nt: TGTGCCAGCAGTTACTTGTTCCCGACAGGCGCAAAAGCTTTCTTT; CDR3aa: CASSYLFPTGAKAFF
abundance: NA; d_gene: TRBD1; v_gene: TRBV6-5; j_gene: TRBJ1-2; CDR3nt: TGTGCCAGCAAGTTGGACAGGGGGAACTATGGCTACACCTTC; CDR3aa: CASKLDRGNYGYTF
abundance: NA; d_gene: TRBD1; v_gene: TRBV5-5; j_gene: TRBJ1-4; CDR3nt: TGTGCCAGCAGCTTGTCCCCCAGGGGGCGAGCGGATAATGAAAAACTGTTTTTT; CDR3aa: CASSLSPRGRADNEKLFF
abundance: NA; d_gene: TRBD2; v_gene: TRBV11-2; j_gene: TRBJ2-5; CDR3nt: TGTGCCAGCAGCCCTTCTAGCGGGATAGAGACCCAGTACTTC; CDR3aa: CASSPSSGIETQYF
abundance: NA; d_gene: NA; v_gene: TRBV2; j_gene: TRBJ1-5; CDR3nt: TGTGCCAGCAGTCGAAGTAATAGCAATCAGCCCCAGCATTTT; CDR3aa: CASSRSNSNQPQHF
abundance: NA; d_gene: TRBD1; v_gene: TRBV4-1; j_gene: TRBJ2-6; CDR3nt: TGCGCCAGCAGCCAAGAGATACTGGGACAGCCATTAAGCTCTGGGGCCAACGTCCTGACTTTC; CDR3aa: CASSQEILGQPLSSGANVLTF
abundance: NA; d_gene: TRBD1; v_gene: TRBV18; j_gene: TRBJ2-2; CDR3nt: TGTGCCAGCTCACCCCGACAGGGGGAGGCCGGGGAGCTGTTTTTT; CDR3aa: CASSPRQGEAGELFF
abundance: NA; d_gene: NA; v_gene: TRBV2; j_gene: TRBJ1-3; CDR3nt: TGTGCCAGCAGTGGACAACTCTCTGGAAACACCATATATTTT; CDR3aa: CASSGQLSGNTIYF
abundance: NA; d_gene: TRBD2; v_gene: TRBV4-1; j_gene: TRBJ2-3; CDR3nt: TGCGCCAGCAGCCCTGGACTAGCGGGAGGAAAGGATACGCAGTATTTT; CDR3aa: CASSPGLAGGKDTQYF
abundance: few; d_gene: NA; v_gene: TRBV19; j_gene: TRBJ2-3; CDR3nt: TGTGCCAGTAGTCCGATGGGGGGAGGCACGCAGTATTTT; CDR3aa: CASSPMGGGTQYF
abundance: NA; d_gene: TRBD1; v_gene: TRBV11-2; j_gene: TRBJ2-7; CDR3nt: TGTGCCAGCAGCCTCCGACAGGGCGCCAACCCCTACGAGCAGTACTTC; CDR3aa: CASSLRQGANPYEQYF
abundance: few; d_gene: NA; v_gene: TRBV5-6; j_gene: TRBJ2-1; CDR3nt: TGTGCCAGCAGCCTCGGGAGCTCCTACAATGAGCAGTTCTTC; CDR3aa: CASSLGSSYNEQFF
abundance: once; d_gene: TRBD2; v_gene: TRBV27; j_gene: TRBJ2-5; CDR3nt: TGTGCCAGCAGTGGCTCACTAGCGGAGGCAGAGACCCAGTACTTC; CDR3aa: CASSGSLAEAETQYF